This passage covers 10 T cell receptor beta chains from one sample sequenced in a study of blood T cell repertoires in COVID-19. The repertoire was sequenced with immunoSEQ multiplex PCR; TCRdb's copy has only in-frame clones and lacks some. Altogether some 80,000 clones are present, roughly 85% being singletons, with the ten largest covering more than 9.5%. The material sequenced was peripheral blood. These receptors were obtained from a man aged 50 or older with COVID-19, enrolled during active disease.

In this sample, this clone turned up once. V usage is TRBV5-1 and J usage is TRBJ2-1; 7 nucleotides align to TRBD1. The ends lost 4 bases at V and 6 bases at J; junction bases unmatched: 10. CDR1 SGHRS and CDR2 YFSETQ come from the germline V gene. The CDR3 is 15 residues long. The CDR3 protein is CASSRGQRNGNEQFF. CDR3 sequence (DNA): TGCGCCAGCAGCCGGGGACAGCGTAACGGCAATGAGCAGTTCTTC.

Written as DNA, the CDR3 is TGTGCCAGTAGTATGCGCCCCGGGGGTCAGCCCCAGCATTTT. It is translated as CASSMRPGGQPQHF. This rearrangement joins TRBV19 to TRBJ1-5; maybe TRBD1 (5 bases). Germline CDR1 LNHDA, CDR2 SQIVND (reference sequence). This CDR3 has 14 amino acids. Trimming removed 3 bases from V and 6 bases from J, with 12 bases in between.

The J gene is TRBJ1-1, the V gene TRBV10-1; 8 nucleotides line up with TRBD1. Germline assignment: CDR1 WNHNN and CDR2 SYGVQD (reference sequence). The CDR3 contains 20 residues. J gave up 2 bases and V 2 bases, and 19 bases lay outside the gene matches. The CDR3 is CASSEGSPARSGQGNTEAFF. The CDR3 bases are TGCGCCAGCAGTGAGGGGTCCCCCGCCCGTTCTGGACAGGGTAACACTGAAGCTTTCTTT.

The V gene is TRBV6-1, the J gene TRBJ1-2; D gene uncertain. Trimming took off 2 bases at V and 2 bases at J, with 24 bases between the two ends. CDR1 is MNHNS, CDR2 SASEGT, per germline. The CDR3 totals 19 residues. The chain's CDR3 is CASSENTLTTRGRNYGYTF. CDR3 in DNA: TGTGCCAGCAGTGAAAATACGCTGACCACACGGGGAAGGAACTATGGCTACACCTTC.

This sequence joins TRBV5-1 and TRBJ2-7, with 8 nucleotides matching TRBD2. This CDR3 region has 14 residues. V gave up 5 bases and J gave up 7 bases; unmatched junction bases: 11. From germline, CDR1 is SGHRS and CDR2 YFSETQ. For the CDR3, the DNA is TGCGCCAGCAGTTCGGGAGGGGTAATTATGGAGCAGTACTTC. The encoded protein is CASSSGGVIMEQYF.

The chain uses TRBV7-2 and TRBJ1-3, with D perhaps TRBD1 (5 bases). The CDR3 length is 14 residues. Germline-derived CDR1 and CDR2 are SGHTA and FQGNSA. V was shortened by 1 base and J by 6 bases, with 10 bases between the two germline ends. Here the CDR3 DNA reads TGTGCCAGCAGCTTAGAGGGGATGGCAAACACCATATATTTT. Residues: CASSLEGMANTIYF.

In its sample, this clone was seen once. V gene TRBV6-2 or TRBV6-3 combines with J gene TRBJ2-1; D might be TRBD2 (6 bases). Germline assignment: CDR1 MNHEY and CDR2 SVGEGT. CDR3 length: 13 residues. Trimming stripped 6 bases from V and 8 bases from J, with 14 bases between. CDR3 sequence reads: CASRPPTSYEQFF. The CDR3 coding sequence is TGTGCCAGCAGGCCTCCGACTAGTTATGAGCAGTTCTTC.

The CDR3 sequence: CASSWRNSPLHF. The DNA of the CDR3 is TGCGCCAGCTCTTGGAGGAATTCACCCCTCCACTTT. The gene calls are TRBV23-1 and TRBJ1-6; D is ambiguous. TRBV23-1 is classed as an ORF, of uncertain function. Trimming cost V 8 bases and J 7 bases, with 9 bases left between them. The CDR3 runs to 12 residues.

The V call is TRBV28, the J call TRBJ1-1; possibly TRBD1 for D (6 bases). V lost 5 bases and J lost 4, with 11 bases in between. CDR3 size: 13 residues. Per germline, CDR1 MDHEN and CDR2 SYDVKM. The CDR3: CASSGSRGTEAFF. CDR3 bases: TGTGCCAGCAGTGGATCCAGGGGCACTGAAGCTTTCTTT.

The chain combines TRBV4-1 with TRBJ2-7; 7 bases fit TRBD2. V was pared by 4 bases and J by 2 bases, with 8 bases of the junction left unmatched. Germline assignment: CDR1 MGHRA and CDR2 YSYEKL. The CDR3 runs 15 residues. CDR3 region: CASSRGGGPPYEQYF. As DNA, the CDR3 is TGCGCCAGCAGCCGCGGGGGAGGGCCTCCCTACGAGCAGTACTTC.